These T cell receptor beta chains were read from a single sample in a study of shared clonotypes between healthy human individuals. Data came from immunoSEQ multiplex PCR; TCRdb stores just in-frame clones and leaves some out. The table shows about 2.3 million clones, with approximately 93% occurring only once. Sequencing was performed on naive CD4+ T cells from PBMCs. The receptor set was obtained from a man aged 18 to 29 in good health. Some clones in this sample may be carry-over from other donors' samples. The CDR3 runs from the conserved cysteine through the conserved F or W. The D gene is left open where the match is weak. The listing skips clone size in some rows; elsewhere it reads once, few, many or a size class.

j_call: TRBJ2-5
v_call: TRBV2
d_call: .
clone_size: .
cdr3_aa: CASTFGRETQYF
cdr3_nt: TGTGCCAGCACCTTCGGCCGGGAGACCCAGTACTTC

j_call: TRBJ2-5
v_call: TRBV28
d_call: .
clone_size: .
cdr3_aa: CAAGRETQYF
cdr3_nt: TGTGCTGCGGGCCGGGAGACCCAGTACTTC

j_call: TRBJ1-4
v_call: TRBV6-6
d_call: .
clone_size: .
cdr3_aa: CASSYSALNEKLFF
cdr3_nt: TGTGCCAGCAGTTACAGCGCTCTTAATGAAAAACTGTTTTTT

j_call: TRBJ1-1
v_call: TRBV7-3
d_call: TRBD1
clone_size: .
cdr3_aa: CASSLGQGMTEAFF
cdr3_nt: TGTGCCAGCAGCTTGGGACAGGGGATGACTGAAGCTTTCTTT

j_call: TRBJ1-4
v_call: TRBV6-5
d_call: .
clone_size: .
cdr3_aa: CASSYDGGPNEKLFF
cdr3_nt: TGTGCCAGCAGTTACGACGGGGGACCTAATGAAAAACTGTTTTTT

j_call: TRBJ1-1
v_call: TRBV28
d_call: .
clone_size: .
cdr3_aa: CASPWAPPEAFF
cdr3_nt: TGTGCCAGCCCCTGGGCGCCTCCTGAAGCTTTCTTT

j_call: TRBJ2-7
v_call: TRBV11-1
d_call: .
clone_size: .
cdr3_aa: CASSHKMGGPPYEQYF
cdr3_nt: TGTGCCAGCAGCCACAAAATGGGCGGGCCCCCCTACGAGCAGTACTTC

j_call: TRBJ2-1
v_call: TRBV7-8
d_call: TRBD1
clone_size: .
cdr3_aa: CASSSGTGGGHEQFF
cdr3_nt: TGTGCCAGCAGCTCCGGGACAGGGGGCGGTCATGAGCAGTTCTTC

j_call: TRBJ1-1
v_call: TRBV5-6
d_call: .
clone_size: .
cdr3_aa: CASSLGRPNTEAFF
cdr3_nt: TGTGCCAGCAGCTTAGGACGGCCGAACACTGAAGCTTTCTTT

j_call: TRBJ2-7
v_call: TRBV19
d_call: TRBD1
clone_size: .
cdr3_aa: CASSVRQGPYEQYF
cdr3_nt: TGTGCCAGTAGCGTCAGACAGGGGCCCTACGAGCAGTACTTC

j_call: TRBJ2-7
v_call: TRBV5-1
d_call: .
clone_size: .
cdr3_aa: CASRRTGGTLSEQYF
cdr3_nt: TGCGCCAGCAGACGGACTGGCGGGACCCTTAGCGAGCAGTACTTC

j_call: TRBJ2-1
v_call: TRBV28
d_call: .
clone_size: .
cdr3_aa: CASSSTKTGNYNEQFF
cdr3_nt: TGTGCCAGCAGTTCTACGAAGACGGGGAACTACAATGAGCAGTTCTTC

j_call: TRBJ2-5
v_call: TRBV28
d_call: TRBD2
clone_size: .
cdr3_aa: CASSLVAGGETQYF
cdr3_nt: TGTGCCAGCAGTTTGGTGGCGGGAGGGGAGACCCAGTACTTC

j_call: TRBJ1-1
v_call: TRBV6-6
d_call: .
clone_size: .
cdr3_aa: CASRYGQGKGTEAFF
cdr3_nt: TGTGCCAGCAGGTATGGTCAGGGTAAAGGCACTGAAGCTTTCTTT

j_call: TRBJ2-7
v_call: TRBV2
d_call: TRBD1
clone_size: .
cdr3_aa: CASRPDRGLFF
cdr3_nt: TGTGCCAGCCGGCCGGACAGGGGATTATTTTTC

j_call: TRBJ2-2
v_call: TRBV5-1
d_call: .
clone_size: .
cdr3_aa: CASSLANKGQTNTGELFF
cdr3_nt: TGCGCCAGCAGCTTGGCGAACAAAGGACAGACGAACACCGGGGAGCTGTTTTTT

j_call: TRBJ2-7
v_call: TRBV9
d_call: .
clone_size: .
cdr3_aa: CASSVAAGISYLSYEQYF
cdr3_nt: TGTGCCAGCAGCGTAGCTGCAGGGATCTCTTACCTCTCCTACGAGCAGTACTTC

j_call: TRBJ2-7
v_call: TRBV28
d_call: .
clone_size: .
cdr3_aa: CASKGGFYEQYF
cdr3_nt: TGTGCCAGCAAGGGGGGTTTTTACGAGCAGTACTTC

j_call: TRBJ1-1
v_call: TRBV5-1
d_call: TRBD1
clone_size: .
cdr3_aa: CASSWTGELMSEAFF
cdr3_nt: TGCGCCAGCAGCTGGACAGGGGAACTTATGTCTGAAGCTTTCTTT

j_call: TRBJ2-7
v_call: TRBV27
d_call: TRBD1
clone_size: .
cdr3_aa: CATRRGHEQYF
cdr3_nt: TGTGCCACCAGAAGGGGGCACGAGCAGTACTTC

j_call: TRBJ2-2
v_call: TRBV5-4
d_call: .
clone_size: .
cdr3_aa: CASSLMQLNTGELFF
cdr3_nt: TGTGCCAGCAGCTTGATGCAGCTGAACACCGGGGAGCTGTTTTTT

j_call: TRBJ2-5
v_call: TRBV6-5
d_call: .
clone_size: .
cdr3_aa: CASRLGLQETQYF
cdr3_nt: TGTGCCAGCAGGTTGGGACTCCAAGAGACCCAGTACTTC

j_call: TRBJ2-3
v_call: TRBV4-1
d_call: .
clone_size: .
cdr3_aa: CASNGGGSPSDTQYF
cdr3_nt: TGCGCCAGCAACGGAGGAGGGAGTCCCTCAGATACGCAGTATTTT

j_call: TRBJ2-3
v_call: TRBV9
d_call: TRBD2
clone_size: .
cdr3_aa: CASSVTKTSGVTDTQYF
cdr3_nt: TGTGCCAGCAGCGTAACCAAAACTAGCGGAGTCACAGATACGCAGTATTTT

j_call: TRBJ2-7
v_call: TRBV9
d_call: TRBD1
clone_size: .
cdr3_aa: CASSGGRWGRQGSLHEQYF
cdr3_nt: TGTGCCAGCAGCGGTGGGAGGTGGGGGCGACAGGGGTCACTCCACGAGCAGTACTTC

j_call: TRBJ1-5
v_call: TRBV28
d_call: .
clone_size: .
cdr3_aa: CAGGSNQPQHF
cdr3_nt: TGTGCCGGGGGAAGCAATCAGCCCCAGCATTTT

j_call: TRBJ2-7
v_call: TRBV6-5
d_call: TRBD1
clone_size: .
cdr3_aa: CASRPTGVKGEQYF
cdr3_nt: TGTGCCAGCAGGCCAACAGGGGTAAAGGGCGAGCAGTACTTC

j_call: TRBJ1-5
v_call: TRBV2
d_call: .
clone_size: .
cdr3_aa: CATEPGGGQPQHF
cdr3_nt: TGTGCCACCGAACCGGGGGGGGGCCAGCCCCAGCATTTT

j_call: TRBJ2-3
v_call: TRBV5-4
d_call: TRBD2
clone_size: .
cdr3_aa: CASSFRLAGSTDTQYF
cdr3_nt: TGTGCCAGCAGCTTCAGACTAGCGGGAAGCACAGATACGCAGTATTTT

j_call: TRBJ2-3
v_call: TRBV27
d_call: .
clone_size: .
cdr3_aa: CASSKGFPSTDTQYF
cdr3_nt: TGTGCCAGCAGTAAGGGGTTCCCTAGCACAGATACGCAGTATTTT

j_call: TRBJ1-2
v_call: TRBV2
d_call: .
clone_size: .
cdr3_aa: CASSEGRGGYTF
cdr3_nt: TGTGCCAGCAGTGAGGGGCGGGGTGGCTACACCTTC

j_call: TRBJ2-1
v_call: TRBV6-5
d_call: .
clone_size: .
cdr3_aa: CATQGSAYNEQFF
cdr3_nt: TGTGCCACCCAGGGTTCCGCCTACAATGAGCAGTTCTTC

j_call: TRBJ1-1
v_call: TRBV6-5
d_call: TRBD1
clone_size: .
cdr3_aa: CASRDRGQNTEAFF
cdr3_nt: TGTGCCAGCAGAGACAGGGGTCAGAACACTGAAGCTTTCTTT

j_call: TRBJ2-1
v_call: TRBV2
d_call: .
clone_size: .
cdr3_aa: CASSEGERLGQFF
cdr3_nt: TGTGCCAGCAGTGAAGGGGAACGATTAGGGCAGTTCTTC

j_call: TRBJ2-7
v_call: TRBV2
d_call: .
clone_size: once
cdr3_aa: CASLGRGSYEQYF
cdr3_nt: TGTGCCAGCCTAGGCCGGGGCTCCTACGAGCAGTACTTC

j_call: TRBJ1-2
v_call: TRBV7-9
d_call: .
clone_size: once
cdr3_aa: CASSLGGADYGYTF
cdr3_nt: TGTGCCAGCAGCTTAGGGGGGGCGGACTATGGCTACACCTTC

j_call: TRBJ1-1
v_call: TRBV7-8
d_call: .
clone_size: .
cdr3_aa: CASSSLPTVENTEAFF
cdr3_nt: TGTGCCAGCAGCTCTCTACCGACAGTGGAGAACACTGAAGCTTTCTTT

j_call: TRBJ2-2
v_call: TRBV7-3
d_call: TRBD2
clone_size: .
cdr3_aa: CASSILAGGTGELFF
cdr3_nt: TGTGCCAGCAGCATACTAGCGGGAGGCACCGGGGAGCTGTTTTTT

j_call: TRBJ1-2
v_call: TRBV5-4
d_call: .
clone_size: .
cdr3_aa: CASRSGTGIYGYTF
cdr3_nt: TGTGCCAGCAGGTCTGGGACGGGGATATATGGCTACACCTTC

j_call: TRBJ1-1
v_call: TRBV11-2
d_call: .
clone_size: .
cdr3_aa: CASSSLSVGTEAFF
cdr3_nt: TGTGCCAGCAGCTCCCTCTCGGTGGGCACTGAAGCTTTCTTT

j_call: TRBJ1-6
v_call: TRBV6-6
d_call: TRBD1
clone_size: .
cdr3_aa: CASSPRDREGSPLHF
cdr3_nt: TGTGCCAGCAGTCCCCGGGACAGGGAGGGTTCACCCCTCCACTTT

j_call: TRBJ2-3
v_call: TRBV18
d_call: .
clone_size: .
cdr3_aa: CASSPVGSTDTQYF
cdr3_nt: TGTGCCAGCTCACCGGTGGGCAGCACAGATACGCAGTATTTT

j_call: TRBJ2-2
v_call: TRBV2
d_call: TRBD2
clone_size: .
cdr3_aa: CASNPLAGGHTGELFF
cdr3_nt: TGTGCCAGCAACCCCTTAGCGGGAGGGCACACCGGGGAGCTGTTTTTT

j_call: TRBJ2-2
v_call: TRBV5-1
d_call: .
clone_size: .
cdr3_aa: CASSSFQGLAPGELFF
cdr3_nt: TGCGCCAGCAGCTCCTTCCAAGGGCTAGCTCCCGGGGAGCTGTTTTTT

j_call: TRBJ2-5
v_call: TRBV7-9
d_call: .
clone_size: .
cdr3_aa: CASSLAGKPGETQYF
cdr3_nt: TGTGCCAGCAGCTTAGCGGGCAAACCCGGGGAGACCCAGTACTTC

j_call: TRBJ1-4
v_call: TRBV7-9
d_call: .
clone_size: .
cdr3_aa: CASSFRSPRDNEKLFF
cdr3_nt: TGTGCCAGCAGCTTTCGTTCGCCCAGAGATAATGAAAAACTGTTTTTT

j_call: TRBJ1-2
v_call: TRBV28
d_call: TRBD1
clone_size: .
cdr3_aa: CASSPHGQGDYTF
cdr3_nt: TGTGCCAGCAGCCCACACGGACAGGGCGACTACACCTTC

j_call: TRBJ1-1
v_call: TRBV5-1
d_call: .
clone_size: .
cdr3_aa: CASSFGEDTEAFF
cdr3_nt: TGCGCCAGCAGCTTCGGAGAAGACACTGAAGCTTTCTTT

j_call: TRBJ1-1
v_call: TRBV5-1
d_call: .
clone_size: .
cdr3_aa: CASSLAVYNTEAFF
cdr3_nt: TGCGCCAGCAGCTTGGCCGTTTACAACACTGAAGCTTTCTTT

j_call: TRBJ1-1
v_call: TRBV9
d_call: .
clone_size: few
cdr3_aa: CASSATGNTEAFF
cdr3_nt: TGTGCCAGCAGCGCGACTGGGAACACTGAAGCTTTCTTT

j_call: TRBJ2-1
v_call: TRBV6-4
d_call: TRBD2
clone_size: .
cdr3_aa: CASIRYLGSGRKFSRNEQFF
cdr3_nt: TGTGCCAGCATAAGATACCTCGGTAGCGGGAGAAAATTCTCTAGGAATGAGCAGTTCTTC

j_call: TRBJ2-7
v_call: TRBV30
d_call: .
clone_size: .
cdr3_aa: CAWKRVGEQYF
cdr3_nt: TGTGCCTGGAAGCGTGTAGGCGAGCAGTACTTC

j_call: TRBJ1-2
v_call: TRBV5-1
d_call: .
clone_size: .
cdr3_aa: CASSLQEHGYTF
cdr3_nt: TGCGCCAGCAGCTTACAGGAGCATGGCTACACCTTC